Following are 26 T cell receptor beta chains from one sample sequenced in a study of cytomegalovirus exposure and HLA in healthy donors. A multiplex PCR was run with 60 Vbeta primers and 13 Jbeta primers. Here immunoSEQ multiplex PCR was the method, and the copy in TCRdb shows in-frame clones only, minus some. The repertoire table contains around 140,000 clones. Sequenced sample: PBMCs. Source of these receptors: a woman aged 40 to 50 in good health and CMV-seronegative.

CDR3 loop: CASSFKGGGAGANVLTF. In nucleotides, the CDR3 is TGCGCCAGCAGCTTCAAAGGGGGCGGTGCTGGGGCCAACGTCCTGACTTTC. This rearrangement joins TRBV5-1 to TRBJ2-6, with 7 positions matching TRBD1. The V segment lost 2 bases and the J segment 2 bases; nucleotides outside the gene matches: 7. CDR3 length equals 17 residues. CDR1 is SGHRS, CDR2 YFSETQ, per germline.

The V gene is TRBV2, the J gene TRBJ2-1, with no clear D. V lost 1 base, J lost 5 bases, and 12 bases lay in between. CDR3 length: 15 amino acids. Germline loops: CDR1 SNHLY, CDR2 FYNNEI. The CDR3 DNA reads TGTGCCAGCAGTGAAGAGGTCCGAGGAAACAATGAGCAGTTCTTC. This translates into CASSEEVRGNNEQFF. The variable domain in full, completed from reference TRBV2 and TRBJ2-1, reads EPEVTQTPSHQVTQMGQEVILRCVPISNHLYFYWYRQILGQKVEFLVSFYNNEISEKSEIFDDQFSVERPDGSNFTLKIRSTKLEDSAMYFCASSEEVRGNNEQFFGPGTRLTVL.

The CDR3 sequence is CASSEWSGNGYTF. The CDR3 DNA reads as TGTGCCAGCAGTGAATGGTCAGGGAATGGCTACACCTTC. The chain is built from TRBV6-1 and TRBJ1-2, with TRBD1 as a possible D gene (5 bases). The CDR3 is 13 amino acids. CDR1 is MNHNS, CDR2 SASEGT, per germline. The V end lost 2 bases, the J end lost 6 bases, and 10 bases lay between the germline ends.

The chain uses TRBV6-6 and TRBJ1-2; unclear D gene. The V end lost 5 bases, the J end lost 2 bases, and 6 bases lay between the germline ends. Germline V gives CDR1 MNHNY, CDR2 SVGAGI (reference sequence). There are 12 residues in the CDR3. The CDR3 sequence: CASSPGNYGYTF. CDR3 DNA: TGTGCCAGCAGTCCCGGGAACTATGGCTACACCTTC.

V is TRBV6-1 and J is TRBJ1-2; 8 bases map to TRBD1. The CDR3 has 15 amino acids. Germline trimming cut 5 bases from V and 4 bases from J; bases unmatched to any gene: 9. Germline CDR1 reads MNHNS; CDR2 reads SASEGT. CDR3 sequence reads: CASSPRTGQGYGYTF. CDR3 bases: TGTGCCAGCAGTCCTAGGACAGGGCAAGGCTATGGCTACACCTTC.

The chain recombines TRBV5-1 with TRBJ1-2, with 7 bases matching TRBD1. Trimming took 4 bases from V and 4 from J; bases not matched to a gene: 10. CDR3 length: 15 amino acids. CDR1 is SGHRS, CDR2 YFSETQ, per germline. The CDR3 sequence is CASSDQTGPSYGYTF. In DNA, the CDR3 is TGCGCCAGCAGCGATCAGACAGGGCCCTCCTATGGCTACACCTTC.

This rearrangement joins TRBV9 to TRBJ2-3; possible D gene TRBD2, 5 bases. Trimming took off 0 bases at V and 0 bases at J, with 5 bases between the two ends. The CDR3 consists of 14 residues. The germline gives CDR1 SGDLS, CDR2 YYNGEE. In DNA, the CDR3 is TGTGCCAGCAGCGTAGGCGGGAGCACAGATACGCAGTATTTT. This encodes CASSVGGSTDTQYF.

The CDR3, as DNA: TGTGCCAGCAGCTTTCAGGTCGCTGGCTACACCTTC. This encodes CASSFQVAGYTF. The J gene is TRBJ1-2, the V gene TRBV13; unclear D gene. The CDR3 extends over 12 amino acids. V lost 3 bases and J 7 bases, leaving 9 bases between the germline ends. Germline CDR1 and CDR2: PRHDT and FYEKMQ (reference sequence).

The gene calls are TRBV19 and TRBJ1-2; D perhaps matches TRBD1 (5 bases). Per the germline V gene, CDR1 is LNHDA and CDR2 is SQIVND (reference sequence). The CDR3 extends over 13 amino acids. V was cut by 6 bases and J by 6 bases, with 14 bases left in between. CDR3 nucleotide sequence: TGTGCCAGTAGGGTACAGGAAGACCATGGCTACACCTTC. This sequence encodes CASRVQEDHGYTF.

CDR3 residues: CASSLPADRETQYF. Written as DNA, the CDR3 is TGTGCCAGCAGCTTACCAGCGGACCGTGAGACCCAGTACTTC. V gene TRBV7-9 combines with J gene TRBJ2-5; maybe TRBD2 (5 bases). This CDR3 is 14 amino acids long. With 2 bases removed from V and 5 bases from J, the gap between germline ends came to 12 bases. Germline V gene lookup returns CDR1 SEHNR and CDR2 FQNEAQ (reference sequence).

V and J are TRBV9 and TRBJ2-1; maybe TRBD1 (5 bases). Trimming pared 4 bases from V and 4 bases from J, leaving 12 bases between. This CDR3 spans 14 amino acids. Germline CDR1 is SGDLS and CDR2 is YYNGEE. DNA for the CDR3: TGTGCCAGCAGCCCCATCCAGGGTTACAATGAGCAGTTCTTC. Translation: CASSPIQGYNEQFF.

By frequency, this clone is medium-sized. This chain connects TRBV4-3 to TRBJ1-1, with D unclear. The V and J ends lost 0 bases and 1 base respectively, with 15 bases between them. CDR1 is LGHNA, CDR2 YSLEER, per germline. This CDR3 has 17 amino acids. The CDR3 sequence: CASSQEWSPQKNTEAFF. In DNA, the CDR3 is TGCGCCAGCAGCCAAGAATGGTCCCCACAGAAGAACACTGAAGCTTTCTTT.

This rearrangement joins TRBV5-6 to TRBJ1-1; D unclear. V lost 4 bases and J lost 10, with 11 bases in between. The CDR3 covers 11 residues. The germline gives CDR1 SGHDT, CDR2 YYEEEE. CDR3 sequence: CASSLTGVAFF. The CDR3 DNA reads TGTGCCAGCAGCCTGACGGGAGTAGCTTTCTTT.

The CDR3 protein is CATSRDGRVSRTEAFF. Here the CDR3 DNA reads TGTGCCACCAGCAGAGATGGGAGGGTCAGTCGAACTGAAGCTTTCTTT. The chain uses TRBV15 and TRBJ1-1, with D unresolved. The CDR3 is 16 amino acids. Trimming removed 0 bases at V and 5 bases at J, with 16 bases between. Germline V lookup: CDR1 LNHNV, CDR2 YYDKDF (reference sequence). The variable domain in full, with the rest retrieved from reference TRBV15 and TRBJ1-1, is DAMVIQNPRYQVTQFGKPVTLSCSQTLNHNVMYWYQQKSSQAPKLLFHYYDKDFNNEADTPDNFQSRRPNTSFCFLDIRSPGLGDTAMYLCATSRDGRVSRTEAFFGQGTRLTVV.

The rearrangement links TRBV7-8 to TRBJ1-6, with TRBD1 matching over 7 bases. CDR1 is SGHVS, CDR2 FQNEAQ, per germline. V lost 5 bases and J lost 0; bases outside the gene matches: 10. The CDR3 runs to 18 residues. CDR3 sequence: CASSLRTGQSSYNSPLHF. The CDR3 DNA is TGTGCCAGCAGCCTAAGGACAGGCCAGAGCTCCTATAATTCACCCCTCCACTTT.

Of note for this clone: An end of the junction does not agree with germline; a read error may underlie this. The chain has TRBV19 and TRBJ2-7, with D maybe TRBD2 (6 bases). Germline assignment: CDR1 LNHDA and CDR2 SQIVND (reference sequence). The length of the CDR3 is 14 residues. CDR3 sequence reads: CATLKSGGRGTLHF. The CDR3 region has the DNA TGTGCCACCCTCAAGTCCGGAGGCCGCGGGACTTTACACTTC. Looking up the rest from reference TRBV19 and TRBJ2-7 gives the full variable domain: DGGITQSPKYLFRKEGQNVTLSCEQNLNHDAMYWYRQDPGQGLRLIYYSQIVNDFQKGDIAEGYSVSREKKESFPLTVTSAQKNPTAFYLCATLKSGGRGTLHFGPGTRLTVT.

The genes are TRBV4-3 and TRBJ2-3, with TRBD2 matching 9 bases. The CDR3 is 18 residues long. Germline V gene lookup returns CDR1 LGHNA and CDR2 YSLEER. Losses at the gene ends were 0 bases for V and 2 bases for J; bases not matched to a gene: 9. CDR3 amino acids: CASSQDGGGAKYTDTQYF. CDR3 in DNA: TGCGCCAGCAGCCAAGACGGCGGGGGGGCCAAGTACACAGATACGCAGTATTTT.

The V and J genes are TRBV9 and TRBJ2-5; TRBD1 might be the D (7 bases). The J call may be mistaken, given a closer DNA end match to TRBJ2-7. Germline CDR1 SGDLS, CDR2 YYNGEE. The CDR3 is 15 amino acids. The DNA for the CDR3 is TGTGCCAGCAGCGTAGCCCCCAGGGGGGAAAACGAGCAGTACTTC. Residues: CASSVAPRGENEQYF.

The chain links TRBV11-3 to TRBJ1-6, with 9 nucleotides matching TRBD1. V shed 5 bases, J shed 7 bases, and the junction held 6 bases outside the gene matches. Germline CDR1 SGHNT, CDR2 YENEEA. The CDR3 totals 15 residues. CDR3 region: CASSPGQGTNSPLHF. The CDR3 DNA reads TGTGCCAGCAGCCCCGGACAGGGGACGAATTCACCCCTCCACTTT.

The CDR3 reads CASSYNPGGKQETQYF. DNA of the CDR3: TGTGCCAGCAGTTATAACCCCGGGGGTAAACAAGAGACCCAGTACTTC. This chain connects TRBV6-5 to TRBJ2-5; possible D gene TRBD2, 6 bases. The germline CDR1 and CDR2 sequences are MNHEY and SVGAGI. The CDR3 spans 16 residues. Trimming removed 3 bases from V and 2 bases from J, with 16 bases in between.

The gene calls are TRBV6-1 and TRBJ1-1; TRBD1 matches at 7 bases. The V gene end was trimmed by 2 bases and the J gene end by 1 base; junction bases not matched to a gene: 1. The length of the CDR3 is 14 residues. Per germline, CDR1 MNHNS and CDR2 SASEGT. CDR3 region: CASSEPGGNTEAFF. The CDR3 nucleotides read TGTGCCAGCAGTGAACCAGGGGGGAACACTGAAGCTTTCTTT.

The chain is built from TRBV7-3 and TRBJ2-1, with TRBD1 as a possible D gene (6 bases). The length of the CDR3 is 13 residues. The V gene lost 4 bases and the J gene lost 7 bases, with 11 bases spanning the gap. Germline CDR1 and CDR2: SGHTA and FQGTGA. CDR3 nucleotides: TGTGCCAGCAGCTCCTTTCAGGGGAATGAGCAGTTCTTC. Amino acids: CASSSFQGNEQFF.

V and J are TRBV10-3 and TRBJ2-7; 12 bases align to TRBD1. Trimming at V came to 4 bases and at J to 4 bases, leaving 5 bases not matched to a gene. Germline CDR1 and CDR2: ENHRY and SYGVKD. The CDR3 extends over 15 amino acids. The DNA for the CDR3 is TGTGCCATCAGTGGACCGGGACAGGGGGCTTACGAGCAGTACTTC. Translating gives CAISGPGQGAYEQYF.

Here the CDR3 DNA reads TGTGCCAGCTCAACCTCCCTGCGGGGCGTCGGATCACCCCTCCACTTT. It specifies CASSTSLRGVGSPLHF. The V and J genes are TRBV7-9 and TRBJ1-6; tentatively, D is TRBD1 (5 bases). The V and J ends lost 8 bases and 10 bases respectively, with 24 bases between them. CDR3 size: 16 residues. Germline V gene data show CDR1 as SEHNR and CDR2 as FQNEAQ (reference sequence).

The genes are TRBV9 and TRBJ1-2, with a possible D match to TRBD1 (6 bases). The CDR3 is 14 amino acids. Trimming stripped 3 bases from V and 3 bases from J, with 12 bases between. Germline loops: CDR1 SGDLS, CDR2 YYNGEE. The CDR3 bases are TGTGCCAGCAGCGGCAACAGGGTGGACTATGGCTACACCTTC. Encoded protein: CASSGNRVDYGYTF. Supplemented by reference TRBV9 and TRBJ1-2, the full variable domain reads DSGVTQTPKHLITATGQRVTLRCSPRSGDLSVYWYQQSLDQGLQFLIQYYNGEERAKGNILERFSAQQFPDLHSELNLSSLELGDSALYFCASSGNRVDYGYTFGSGTRLTVV.

The chain employs TRBV7-2 and TRBJ2-5; 9 nucleotides line up with TRBD2. The CDR3 is 16 residues long. Germline V gives CDR1 SGHTA, CDR2 FQGNSA. The junction had 10 bases not matched to a gene; V was cut back by 6 bases and J by 2 bases. The CDR3: CASSLTWRGGQETQYF. The CDR3, as DNA: TGTGCCAGCAGTCTTACCTGGCGGGGGGGACAAGAGACCCAGTACTTC.